A single sample gave rise to the 10 T cell receptor beta chains below, sequenced in a study of cytomegalovirus exposure and HLA in healthy donors (dated by TCRdb to about 2017). The library relied on the immunoSEQ multiplex PCR assay. For the multiplex PCR, a mixture combining 60 forward primers for TCR Vbeta segments and 13 reverse primers for TCR Jbeta segments was used. TCRdb limited this immuneACCESS table to in-frame rearrangements with V and J called. A share of clones is missing; checked studies link under half to unresolved V genes, and the rest is unexplained. The sample profile shows some 140,000 clones; just under 90% of them were found once. The ten largest clonotypes hold 4.5% to 6.5% of the sample. The sequenced sample consisted of PBMCs. The source is a woman aged 25 to 39 in good health and CMV-seronegative.

The chain links TRBV19 to TRBJ1-1; D gene uncertain. The CDR3 has 15 residues. Germline loops: CDR1 LNHDA, CDR2 SQIVND (reference sequence). V dropped 6 bases and J dropped 4 bases, with 18 bases sitting between them. Written as DNA, the CDR3 is TGTGCCAGTAGCCGGGAGCCGGGTTCAGGCACTGAAGCTTTCTTT. Translation: CASSREPGSGTEAFF.

This chain links TRBV19 with TRBJ1-2; D is uncertain. The V gene lost 6 bases and the J gene lost 6 bases, with 17 bases spanning the gap. This CDR3 spans 14 amino acids. Germline V gene sequence: CDR1 LNHDA, CDR2 SQIVND (reference sequence). This CDR3 reads CASSVRKIPDGYTF. The CDR3 nucleotides are TGTGCCAGTAGCGTGAGAAAGATCCCCGATGGCTACACCTTC.

The genes are TRBV6-5 and TRBJ2-3; perhaps TRBD1 as D (5 bases). This CDR3 is 15 amino acids long. CDR1 is MNHEY, CDR2 SVGAGI, per germline. The V gene lost 6 bases and the J gene lost 0 bases, with 13 bases spanning the gap. CDR3 region: CASSFTGSSTDTQYF. CDR3 sequence (DNA): TGTGCCAGCAGCTTCACAGGCTCCAGCACAGATACGCAGTATTTT.

The table lists this clone with a count of one. The chain combines TRBV2 with TRBJ1-5; 7 bases fit TRBD1. V was clipped by 2 bases and J by 12 bases; unmatched bases: 13. From germline, CDR1 is SNHLY and CDR2 FYNNEI. CDR3 length: 15 amino acids. CDR3 sequence (DNA): TGTGCCAGCAGTGAATCGGCGTGGACAGGCCTATACCAGCATTTT. Amino acid sequence: CASSESAWTGLYQHF.

The J gene is TRBJ2-3, the V gene TRBV18; TRBD2 aligns across 13 bases. The CDR3 loop spans 16 amino acids. Per the germline V gene, CDR1 is KGHSH and CDR2 is LQKENI. J was trimmed by 4 bases and V by 1 base; bases with no gene match: 2. The chain's CDR3 is CASSPRLAGGADTQYF. The CDR3 nucleotides read TGTGCCAGCTCACCACGACTAGCGGGGGGTGCAGATACGCAGTATTTT.

The chain combines TRBV2 with TRBJ2-5; a weak D match, TRBD1 (5 bases). The CDR3 covers 15 residues. Germline CDR1 and CDR2: SNHLY and FYNNEI. V was pared by 8 bases and J by 4 bases, with 20 bases between. In nucleotides, the CDR3 is TGTGCCAGCGACAGAAAGGATAGGCGCGTAGAGACCCAGTACTTC. Translated, it gives CASDRKDRRVETQYF.

This clone was counted once. The chain combines TRBV21-1 with TRBJ1-5; TRBD1 reflects the table's D call only, with no check against the DNA. TRBV21-1 is flagged as a pseudogene. This CDR3 spans 14 amino acids. The CDR3, as DNA: TGTGCCAGCGGACGGGACATCGGCAATCAGCCCCAGCATTTT. Translated: CASGRDIGNQPQHF.

The chain links TRBV7-9 to TRBJ2-1; 14 nucleotides align to TRBD2. Trimming took 4 bases from V and 4 from J; bases not matched to a gene: 3. Germline assignment: CDR1 SEHNR and CDR2 FQNEAQ (reference sequence). The CDR3 has 16 amino acids. The DNA for the CDR3 is TGTGCCAGCAGCTACAGGACTAGCGGGAGGTACAATGAGCAGTTCTTC. Translation: CASSYRTSGRYNEQFF.

CDR3 loop: CASSPFDPLAGGQETQYF. The DNA for the CDR3 is TGTGCCAGCTCACCATTTGACCCCCTAGCGGGAGGCCAAGAGACCCAGTACTTC. The chain links TRBV18 to TRBJ2-5, with 11 bases that match TRBD2. V gave up 2 bases and J gave up 1 base; unmatched junction bases: 9. Germline CDR1 reads KGHSH; CDR2 reads LQKENI. The CDR3 has 18 residues.

This clone was counted a few times. The CDR3 spells CASSLVSGQGGEKLFF. The CDR3 bases are TGTGCCAGCTCACTAGTGTCGGGACAGGGCGGTGAAAAACTGTTTTTT. V is TRBV18 and J is TRBJ1-4, with 9 bases identical to TRBD1. V was pared by 4 bases and J by 7 bases, with 10 bases of the junction left unmatched. The V gene's germline CDR1 is KGHSH and CDR2 LQKENI. The CDR3 extends over 16 amino acids.